These 20 T cell receptor beta chains were all obtained from the same sample, sequenced in a study of shared clonotypes between healthy human individuals. Repertoires were generated with immunoSEQ multiplex PCR, while TCRdb's copy carries only in-frame clones and drops some. The table records roughly 2 million clones, 95% of them present only once. The sequenced sample was naive CD4+ T cells sorted from blood. The subset: CD45RA+ positively selected. The receptors were sampled from a man younger than 35 in good health.

As concerns this clone: This sample includes further DNA sequences coding for the same CDR3. The rearrangement joins TRBV7-2 to TRBJ2-7, with 7 positions matching TRBD1. Germline values: CDR1 SGHTA, CDR2 FQGNSA. The J segment lost 2 bases and the V segment lost 0 bases, leaving 4 bases of the junction unmatched. The CDR3 sequence is 15 residues long. For the CDR3, the DNA is TGTGCCAGCAGCTTAGCGCGAGGGGGCACCTACGAGCAGTACTTC. Its translation is CASSLARGGTYEQYF. Complete variable domain (other parts from reference TRBV7-2 and TRBJ2-7): GAGVSQSPSNKVTEKGKDVELRCDPISGHTALYWYRQSLGQGLEFLIYFQGNSAPDKSGLPSDRFSAERTGGSVSTLTIQRTQQEDSAVYLCASSLARGGTYEQYFGPGTRLTVT.

The rearrangement uses TRBV6-6 and TRBJ1-2; 7 nucleotides line up with TRBD1. Germline-derived CDR1 and CDR2 are MNHNY and SVGAGI (reference sequence). The CDR3 has 13 residues. The V segment lost 5 bases and the J segment 6 bases; nucleotides outside the gene matches: 6. CDR3 sequence (DNA): TGTGCCAGCAGTATAGACAGGGTTGATGGCTACACCTTC. Residues: CASSIDRVDGYTF.

As to this clone: Other DNA sequences in the sample encode the same CDR3. This chain connects TRBV18 to TRBJ2-3; D may be TRBD1 or TRBD2 (5 bases each). The CDR3 totals 14 residues. Deletions cut 3 bases from V and 0 bases from J, with 7 bases between. Germline values: CDR1 KGHSH, CDR2 LQKENI. For the CDR3, the DNA is TGTGCCAGCTCACCGGGGGTAAGCACAGATACGCAGTATTTT. Residues: CASSPGVSTDTQYF. The full variable domain, in which reference TRBV18 and TRBJ2-3 provide the parts outside the CDR3, is NAGVMQNPRHLVRRRGQEARLRCSPMKGHSHVYWYRQLPEEGLKFMVYLQKENIIDESGMPKERFSAEFPKEGPSILRIQQVVRGDSAAYFCASSPGVSTDTQYFGPGTRLTVL.

The genes are TRBV30 and TRBJ2-2; D unclear. CDR3 size: 14 residues. In germline, CDR1 is GTSNPN, CDR2 SVGIG (reference sequence). V lost 0 bases, J lost 0 bases, and 5 bases lay in between. CDR3 in amino acids: CAWSVGANTGELFF. The CDR3 DNA follows: TGTGCCTGGAGTGTTGGCGCGAACACCGGGGAGCTGTTTTTT.

The chain joins TRBV18 to TRBJ2-7; 8 nucleotides match TRBD1. This CDR3 is built from 15 residues. The V gene's germline CDR1 is KGHSH and CDR2 LQKENI. After removal of 6 bases from V and 4 bases from J, the junction contained 11 bases not matched to a gene. CDR3 sequence (DNA): TGTGCCAGCTCCCTAGCCGGACAGGGTTATTACGAGCAGTACTTC. It yields the protein CASSLAGQGYYEQYF.

This chain connects TRBV5-4 to TRBJ2-1, with 7 bases lining up with TRBD2. Germline V CDR1 and CDR2: SGHNT, YYREEE (reference sequence). V shed 4 bases and J 2 bases; nucleotides not matched to a gene: 12. The CDR3 is made up of 17 amino acids. The CDR3 nucleotides read TGTGCCAGCAGCGGGGGGGAGACCGGGCGGACCTACAATGAGCAGTTCTTC. As protein: CASSGGETGRTYNEQFF.

The gene calls are TRBV5-6 and TRBJ2-7; 7 nucleotides agree with TRBD1. CDR1 SGHDT and CDR2 YYEEEE come from the germline V gene. The CDR3 loop spans 15 amino acids. Trimming cost V 0 bases and J 0 bases; bases outside gene matches: 3. This CDR3 reads CASSLARTGSYEQYF. CDR3 in DNA: TGTGCCAGCAGCTTGGCTCGGACAGGCTCCTACGAGCAGTACTTC.

A few counts support this clone. CDR3 DNA sequence: TGTGCCAGTGCTCGGGACACTGAAGCTTTCTTT. Translating gives CASARDTEAFF. V is TRBV6-1 and J is TRBJ1-1; D ambiguous. V lost 9 bases, J lost 3 bases, and 8 bases lay in between. CDR3 length equals 11 residues. Germline assignment: CDR1 MNHNS and CDR2 SASEGT.

This chain links TRBV25-1 with TRBJ1-3; 9 nucleotides line up with TRBD1. With V trimmed by 3 bases and J by 4 bases, 4 bases remained unmatched. This CDR3 is 15 amino acids long. The germline CDR1 and CDR2 sequences are MGHDK and SYGVNS. CDR3 bases: TGTGCCAGCAGTGATACAGGGGGCAAGGGAAACACCATATATTTT. Translation: CASSDTGGKGNTIYF. The full variable domain, with the rest looked up from reference TRBV25-1 and TRBJ1-3, is EADIYQTPRYLVIGTGKKITLECSQTMGHDKMYWYQQDPGMELHLIHYSYGVNSTEKGDLSSESTVSRIRTEHFPLTLESARPSHTSQYLCASSDTGGKGNTIYFGEGSWLTVV.

The V gene is TRBV7-9, the J gene TRBJ1-5, with D maybe TRBD1 (6 bases). With 1 base removed from V and 5 bases from J, the gap between germline ends came to 18 bases. Germline CDR1 and CDR2: SEHNR and FQNEAQ (reference sequence). This CDR3 has 17 amino acids. The CDR3 is CASSLVPKQGLDQPQHF. In DNA, the CDR3 is TGTGCCAGCAGCTTAGTCCCCAAACAGGGATTGGATCAGCCCCAGCATTTT. The variable domain in full, with the rest retrieved from reference TRBV7-9 and TRBJ1-5, is DTGVSQNPRHKITKRGQNVTFRCDPISEHNRLYWYRQTLGQGPEFLTYFQNEAQLEKSRLLSDRFSAERPKGSFSTLEIQRTEQGDSAMYLCASSLVPKQGLDQPQHFGDGTRLSIL.

The chain has TRBV5-1 and TRBJ2-2; either TRBD1 or TRBD2 may fit D (6 bases each). Germline V gene lookup returns CDR1 SGHRS and CDR2 YFSETQ. Trimming left V 2 bases short and J 6 bases short, with 14 bases between. There are 15 residues in the CDR3. The CDR3 bases are TGCGCCAGCAGCTTTTCTGGGGGGCTCGCCGGGGAGCTGTTTTTT. This gives the protein CASSFSGGLAGELFF.

V and J are TRBV27 and TRBJ2-7; possible D gene TRBD2, 6 bases. Between the trimmed V and J ends, which lost 6 bases and 3 bases, there was a span of 18 bases. Germline V CDR1 and CDR2: MNHEY, SMNVEV (reference sequence). The CDR3 totals 15 residues. DNA for the CDR3: TGTGCCAGCAGGCCCGGGACTTTACTTGACTACGAGCAGTACTTC. It yields the protein CASRPGTLLDYEQYF.

The genes are TRBV27 and TRBJ2-1; either TRBD1 or TRBD2 may supply D (5 bases each). Trimming took off 5 bases at V and 0 bases at J, with 11 bases between the two ends. The CDR3 consists of 15 residues. Looked up from germline, CDR1 is MNHEY and CDR2 is SMNVEV (reference sequence). The CDR3 is CASSPGRSSYNEQFF. In nucleotides, the CDR3 is TGTGCCAGCAGTCCGGGACGGAGCTCCTACAATGAGCAGTTCTTC.

A word on this clone: This same CDR3 is encoded by further DNA sequences in the sample. The chain has TRBV5-1 and TRBJ2-2, with D perhaps TRBD1 (6 bases). CDR1 is SGHRS and CDR2 is YFSETQ in the germline V gene. V was clipped by 0 bases and J by 2 bases, with 11 bases between them. This CDR3 is built from 16 residues. Here the CDR3 reads CASSLGTGTNTGELFF. CDR3 coding DNA: TGCGCCAGCAGCTTGGGAACAGGGACCAACACCGGGGAGCTGTTTTTT.

V gene TRBV7-8 combines with J gene TRBJ1-1; a weak D match, TRBD1 (6 bases). V was cut by 1 base and J by 3 bases, with 6 bases left in between. Per germline, CDR1 SGHVS and CDR2 FQNEAQ. This CDR3 has 13 amino acids. The CDR3 sequence: CASSLDRDTEAFF. The CDR3 bases are TGTGCCAGCAGCTTAGACAGGGACACTGAAGCTTTCTTT.

The genes are TRBV6-5 and TRBJ2-7; D is tentatively TRBD1 or TRBD2 (5 bases each). The CDR3 totals 14 residues. Germline V gene sequence: CDR1 MNHEY, CDR2 SVGAGI. Trimming pared 5 bases from V and 6 bases from J, leaving 17 bases between. In DNA, the CDR3 is TGTGCCAGCAGTGAGGGACCAAGAGCGATCGAGCAGTACTTC. This translates into CASSEGPRAIEQYF.

CDR3 protein: CASSEPWGNYGYTF. The CDR3 DNA sequence: TGCGCCAGCAGCGAACCGTGGGGAAACTATGGCTACACCTTC. The gene calls are TRBV23-1 and TRBJ1-2, with D hard to call. TRBV23-1 is an ORF, and what it does is uncertain. V lost 6 bases, J lost 2 bases, and 13 bases lay in between. This CDR3 has 14 residues.

About this clone: The same CDR3 also results from other DNA sequences found in this sample. The chain employs TRBV6-6 and TRBJ2-7; 12 bases fit TRBD1. V gave up 6 bases and J gave up 4 bases; unmatched junction bases: 7. Germline lookup yields CDR1 MNHNY and CDR2 SVGAGI (reference sequence). The length of the CDR3 is 15 residues. The CDR3 region is CASSYGTGGSYEQYF. CDR3 coding DNA: TGTGCCAGCAGCTACGGGACAGGGGGCTCTTACGAGCAGTACTTC.

This clone was recorded only once. The CDR3 reads CASSSQFDNEQFF. CDR3 DNA sequence: TGTGCCAGCAGTAGCCAGTTCGACAATGAGCAGTTCTTC. The genes are TRBV2 and TRBJ2-1; D gene uncertain. This CDR3 has 13 residues. The germline gives CDR1 SNHLY, CDR2 FYNNEI. The V and J ends lost 5 bases and 5 bases respectively, with 10 bases between them.

The V call is TRBV29-1, the J call TRBJ2-7; a weak D match, TRBD1 (6 bases). This CDR3 has 14 amino acids. CDR1 is SQVTM and CDR2 is ANQGSEA in the germline V gene. The V end was cut by 3 bases, the J end by 6 bases, with 18 bases between. CDR3: CSVDLQQGSGEQYF. The CDR3, as DNA: TGCAGCGTTGATCTGCAACAGGGTTCCGGCGAGCAGTACTTC.